This record looks at one TCR beta chain sequence and its context. No antigen is known for it. Germline-derived CDR1 and CDR2 are SGHRS and YFSETQ. The CDR3 is 14 residues long. Trimming removed 1 base from V and 2 bases from J, with 9 bases in between. Generated by immunoSEQ multiplex PCR, the TCRdb table keeps only in-frame clones and is missing some. The table includes tens of thousands of clones, around nine tenths detected once. The data were obtained in a study of OX40 agonist ivuxolimab in advanced cancers. General study results and limits: Expanded peripheral T cells had an undetermined antigen specificity.

Here the sequenced sample was CD4+ or CD8+ T cells sorted from blood, taken in a trial of the OX40 agonist ivuxolimab. This receptor was taken from an adult with an advanced solid tumor such as melanoma, head and neck, liver or kidney cancer. The chain has TRBV5-1 and TRBJ1-2; no clear D gene. This chain's CDR3 is CASSLSGGNYGYTF. The CDR3 DNA reads as TGCGCCAGCAGCTTGTCAGGCGGGAACTATGGCTACACCTTC.